This entry is about one T cell receptor beta chain. What it recognizes is unknown. This entry belongs to a study of CD8+CD57+ T cells in acquired aplastic anemia. Per germline, CDR1 DFQATT and CDR2 SNEGSKA (reference sequence). The CDR3 is 16 residues long. V lost 6 bases to trimming and J lost 3 bases; unmatched junction nucleotides: 15. Findings of the study overall: Between patients and controls, about 30 CD8+ CDR3 sequences were found in common.

According to the study, genomic DNA was the template for TCR beta VDJ and CDR3 profiling. TCRdb re-called the reads with MiXCR, one entry per CDR3 protein. The table has 150,000 to 200,000 distinct CDR3 sequences, approximately 40% seen once. The specimen sequenced was sorted CD4+, CD8+, or CD8+CD57+ T cells (not recorded which) from PBMCs. The V gene is TRBV20-1, the J gene TRBJ2-3; 7 bases align to TRBD2. This receptor was taken from a human donor in good health. The CDR3 nucleotides read TGCAGTGCCCTGAGAACGGCGGGAGATTTGACAGATACGCAGTATTTT. Translating it yields CSALRTAGDLTDTQYF.